The clone carrying this T cell receptor (beta chain) was seen ten or more times. iRepertoire HTBI primers and Arm-PCR of CDR3 regions built TCR beta libraries. MiXCR was run by TCRdb on the multiplex PCR reads, yielding one entry per CDR3 protein. The sample contains hundreds of thousands of distinct CDR3 sequences, roughly 15% of which appear only once. Time point defined: newly diagnosed GD, antithyroid drugs for less than 3 months. The authors made the TCR library using RNA they extracted from PBMCs. These data originate in a study of regulatory T cells in long-lasting Graves disease. This CDR3 has 14 residues. The germline V gene has CDR1 MNHEY and CDR2 SVGEGT. The V and J ends lost 5 bases and 7 bases respectively, with 17 bases between them. The sample also formed part of further work on T cells in Graves' hyperthyroidism and ophthalmopathy.

This receptor was taken from a woman aged 30 to 39 with Graves disease. This rearrangement joins TRBV6-2 or TRBV6-3 to TRBJ1-1; D gene ambiguous. The sequences come from peripheral blood mononuclear cells (PBMCs), collected at new diagnosis, from a patient treated with antithyroid drugs. The CDR3 region has the DNA TGTGCCAGCAGTGAAGCGGCCGGATCTTTTGAAGCTTTCTTT. This gives the protein CASSEAAGSFEAFF.